This TCR beta chain was captured by sequencing in a study of T cell changes during pregnancy in multiple sclerosis. V was pared by 2 bases and J by 0 bases, with 16 bases between. The germline V gene has CDR1 SEHNR and CDR2 FQNEAQ (reference sequence). The CDR3 length is 17 residues. Profiled with immunoSEQ multiplex PCR; TCRdb holds only in-frame clones, not every one. The table lists around 35,000 clones, roughly nine tenths of them singletons. The sample consisted of CD8+ T cells from peripheral blood mononuclear cells, taken in the first trimester of pregnancy. The chain carries TRBV7-9 and TRBJ2-5, with D tentatively TRBD1 (5 bases). The sequence was obtained from a female donor with multiple sclerosis, enrolled in a pregnancy study. The CDR3 loop is CASSLSAMTEDQETQYF. CDR3 nucleotide sequence: TGTGCCAGCAGCTTATCCGCCATGACAGAAGACCAAGAGACCCAGTACTTC.